This entry features one T cell receptor beta chain sequence. The CDR3 consists of 16 residues. CDR1 and CDR2 (germline): SGHDT, YYEEEE. V was pared by 0 bases and J by 3 bases, with 9 bases of the junction left unmatched. Sequencing used immunoSEQ multiplex PCR; TCRdb keeps in-frame clones, though not all of them. The sample has under 600,000 clones, roughly 98% seen once. The naive CD8 population came from CD45RO-negative cells selected for CCR7, without terminally differentiated effector memory CD45RA+ cells. The data derive from a study of shared clonotypes between healthy human individuals. For the study at large: Serving as donors were two women and three men, whose ages spanned 18 to 49.

The V gene is TRBV5-6, the J gene TRBJ2-7; 7 bases map to TRBD2. Material for sequencing was naive CD8+ T cells sorted from blood. The receptor's source is a man aged 25-45 years in good health. CDR3 sequence (DNA): TGTGCCAGCAGCTTGGGGGCTAGCGGAAAACTCTACGAGCAGTACTTC. Its protein is CASSLGASGKLYEQYF.